The source of this T cell receptor (beta chain) is a study of T cell responses to AZD1222 COVID-19 vaccine. For the study at large: Timing groups of about 4 and about 12 weeks for second doses were pooled. Notes on the study in general: Of the AZD1222 recipients, only six or seven were seropositive at baseline. There were mostly white British donors and more females than males, and clonal diversity was possibly underestimated. None of the repertoires were sampled until the peak T cell response had passed.

Here immunoSEQ multiplex PCR was the method, and the copy in TCRdb shows in-frame clones only, minus some. Of some 170,000 clones in the sample, less than 90% were seen once. The V gene end was trimmed by 1 base and the J gene end by 3 bases; junction bases not matched to a gene: 5. The germline V gene encodes CDR1 LGHNA and CDR2 YNFKEQ. The CDR3 contains 16 residues. Points on this clone: Its antigen is not known.

This chain uses TRBV4-2 with TRBJ2-3, with TRBD2 matching 9 bases. Source: peripheral blood, taken on day 0 of AZD1222 vaccination. The sequence came from an adult in good health. CDR3 protein: CASSQGVSGRTDTQYF. The CDR3 region has the DNA TGTGCCAGCAGCCAAGGGGTTAGCGGGAGAACAGATACGCAGTATTTT.